The 15 T cell receptor beta chains given below trace back to one sample, sequenced in a study of blood T cell repertoires in COVID-19. Clones were sequenced by immunoSEQ multiplex PCR, and TCRdb holds only the in-frame ones, with some missing. The sample shows 60,000 or so clones, roughly 74% of them seen only once. The specimen was peripheral blood. The receptors here all came from a woman of 80 years or more with acute or convalescent COVID-19.

By share, this clone ranks as medium-sized. The genes are TRBV4-1 and TRBJ2-2; 7 bases agree with TRBD2. CDR3 length: 16 amino acids. Germline CDR1 and CDR2: MGHRA and YSYEKL. V dropped 0 bases and J dropped 4; count of bases not matched to a gene: 5. The CDR3 DNA sequence: TGCGCCAGCAGCCAAGAGGCGGGAGCCCTCACCGGGGAGCTGTTTTTT. Its protein is CASSQEAGALTGELFF.

The gene calls are TRBV7-2 and TRBJ2-2; weak D call: TRBD2 (6 bases). The V and J ends lost 2 bases and 5 bases respectively, with 12 bases between them. Per germline, CDR1 SGHTA and CDR2 FQGNSA. The CDR3 loop spans 15 amino acids. The CDR3 sequence is CASSLRQGGTGELFF. The CDR3 nucleotides read TGTGCCAGCAGCTTAAGGCAGGGAGGTACCGGGGAGCTGTTTTTT.

The J gene is TRBJ2-6, the V gene TRBV5-1; D gene uncertain. The length of the CDR3 is 15 residues. Germline lookup yields CDR1 SGHRS and CDR2 YFSETQ. V was clipped by 2 bases and J by 0 bases, with 6 bases between them. For the CDR3, the DNA is TGCGCCAGCAGCTTTTCGAGCTCTGGGGCCAACGTCCTGACTTTC. Translated: CASSFSSSGANVLTF.

This clone was observed at least ten times. The chain has TRBV6-5 and TRBJ1-6; D is unresolved. The V gene lost 7 bases and the J gene lost 6 bases, with 13 bases spanning the gap. This CDR3 is 14 amino acids long. CDR1 MNHEY and CDR2 SVGAGI come from the germline V gene. CDR3 protein: CASKEVLRNSPLHF. In nucleotides, the CDR3 is TGTGCCAGCAAGGAGGTGCTTCGTAATTCACCCCTCCACTTT.

A few counts support this clone. J is TRBJ2-7 and V is TRBV12-3 or TRBV12-4; D possibly corresponds to TRBD2 (5 bases). Deletions cut 6 bases from V and 2 bases from J, with 11 bases between. The CDR3 runs 13 residues. The CDR3 is CASSRAAPYEQYF. CDR3 DNA sequence: TGTGCCAGCAGCAGAGCGGCGCCCTACGAGCAGTACTTC.

V usage is TRBV5-1 and J usage is TRBJ2-2, with D perhaps TRBD1 (6 bases). V was clipped by 7 bases and J by 5 bases, with 21 bases between them. CDR1 is SGHRS, CDR2 YFSETQ, per germline. This CDR3 has 16 amino acids. The CDR3 nucleotides are TGCGCCAGCCGAGAAAACATTGTACAGGGTACCGGGGAGCTGTTTTTT. Encoded protein: CASRENIVQGTGELFF.

V gene TRBV5-1 combines with J gene TRBJ1-1, with TRBD1 matching over 12 bases. The CDR3 has 17 amino acids. Trimming at V came to 0 bases and at J to 6 bases, leaving 9 bases not matched to a gene. Germline values: CDR1 SGHRS, CDR2 YFSETQ. CDR3 residues: CASSLGVPGQGAAEAFF. CDR3 in DNA: TGCGCCAGCAGCTTGGGAGTACCGGGACAGGGGGCGGCTGAAGCTTTCTTT.

The chain employs TRBV12-3 or TRBV12-4 and TRBJ1-1; D ambiguous. The CDR3 is made up of 13 amino acids. Between the trimmed V and J ends, which lost 3 bases and 4 bases, there was a span of 9 bases. The chain's CDR3 is CASSFPSGTEAFF. CDR3 bases: TGTGCCAGCAGTTTTCCTTCGGGCACTGAAGCTTTCTTT.

This chain links TRBV7-2 with TRBJ1-2; 7 bases line up with TRBD1. This CDR3 is 15 amino acids long. V trimming: 4 bases; J trimming: 0 bases; junction bases outside the gene matches: 5. Germline loops: CDR1 SGHTA, CDR2 FQGNSA. The CDR3 DNA reads TGTGCCAGCAGCTACCCGACAGGGACTAACTATGGCTACACCTTC. It codes for CASSYPTGTNYGYTF. The full variable domain, in which reference TRBV7-2 and TRBJ1-2 provide the parts outside the CDR3, is GAGVSQSPSNKVTEKGKDVELRCDPISGHTALYWYRQSLGQGLEFLIYFQGNSAPDKSGLPSDRFSAERTGGSVSTLTIQRTQQEDSAVYLCASSYPTGTNYGYTFGSGTRLTVV.

The genes are TRBV19 and TRBJ1-1; no definite D call. The V end was cut by 0 bases, the J end by 1 base, with 3 bases between. The CDR3 runs 13 residues. Germline-derived CDR1 and CDR2 are LNHDA and SQIVND (reference sequence). The CDR3 nucleotides read TGTGCCAGTAGTATAGACAAGAACACTGAAGCTTTCTTT. Amino acids: CASSIDKNTEAFF.

This clone has more than one count but fewer than ten. This chain's CDR3 is CASSLHGVNTEAFF. DNA of the CDR3: TGTGCCAGCAGCCTTCACGGGGTGAACACTGAAGCTTTCTTT. This sequence joins TRBV7-9 and TRBJ1-1; D not certain. Germline V gives CDR1 SEHNR, CDR2 FQNEAQ (reference sequence). This CDR3 has 14 residues. V lost 5 bases and J lost 0, with 10 bases in between.

This clone was seen more than once but under ten times. The rearrangement joins TRBV4-3 to TRBJ2-2; a possible D gene is TRBD2 (6 bases). CDR1 LGHNA and CDR2 YSLEER come from the germline V gene. Trimming removed 0 bases at V and 8 bases at J, with 10 bases between. The CDR3 sequence is 14 residues long. CDR3 sequence (DNA): TGCGCCAGCAGCCAAGATGGGACTGCTGGGGAGCTGTTTTTT. It is translated as CASSQDGTAGELFF.

V gene TRBV18 combines with J gene TRBJ1-6; possibly TRBD1 for D (5 bases). The CDR3 is 15 amino acids. The germline V gene encodes CDR1 KGHSH and CDR2 LQKENI. V lost 4 bases to trimming and J lost 5 bases, with 12 bases between them. CDR3 in DNA: TGTGCCAGCTCACTTGGGAGGGGTGATAATTCACCCCTCCACTTT. It encodes CASSLGRGDNSPLHF. The variable domain in full, with the rest retrieved from reference TRBV18 and TRBJ1-6, is NAGVMQNPRHLVRRRGQEARLRCSPMKGHSHVYWYRQLPEEGLKFMVYLQKENIIDESGMPKERFSAEFPKEGPSILRIQQVVRGDSAAYFCASSLGRGDNSPLHFGNGTRLTVT.

The V call is TRBV2, the J call TRBJ1-2; 10 nucleotides align to TRBD1. Germline CDR1 and CDR2: SNHLY and FYNNEI. There are 16 residues in the CDR3. V was pared by 6 bases and J by 5 bases, with 12 bases of the junction left unmatched. CDR3: CASRPGQGGVLYGYTF. The CDR3 region has the DNA TGTGCCAGCAGACCCGGACAGGGGGGCGTTCTGTATGGCTACACCTTC.

A few counts support this clone. CDR3 amino acids: CASSEHGNTEAFF. CDR3 nucleotides: TGCGCCAGCAGTGAGCACGGGAACACTGAAGCTTTCTTT. The chain carries TRBV10-2 and TRBJ1-1, with D unresolved. This CDR3 comprises 13 residues. CDR1 is WSHSY, CDR2 SAAADI, per germline. Trimming took 2 bases from V and 1 from J, leaving 5 bases between them.